This TCR beta chain was sequenced in a study of blood T cell repertoires in COVID-19 (dated by TCRdb to 2020 to 2021). For context, the study as a whole: Samples covering the acute and convalescent phases of COVID-19 were provided by collaborators in the United States, Italy and Spain. The prospective study material was composed of cDNA or gDNA derived from T cells, B-cell-depleted T cells, or PBMCs. The repertoires were released in a freely available public database meant as a resource for research on the immune response to SARS-CoV-2. Deeply sampled blood TCRbeta repertoires from subjects exposed to, actively infected with, or recovered from COVID-19 were included in the dataset. Where available, HLA class I and class II types were taken from metadata supplied by the sample provider and were not determined by assay-based typing. A de-identified subject ID, COVID-19 status, age in years and sex were almost always included in the sample metadata. Samples were obtained from the ongoing ImmuneRACE study (first 160 participants) and from some 1,200 subjects provided by 6 global collaborators. Broad study findings and their caveats: The amount of clinical and demographic metadata varied by source and participant and was provided uncurated.

The CDR1 and CDR2 encoded by the germline V gene are SGHTS and YDEGEE. Trimming at the junction amounts to 5 bases on V and 1 base on J, and the germline ends lie 15 bases apart. Spanning cysteine to phenylalanine, the CDR3 consists of 16 amino acids. Left in the record is the CDR3 DNA by itself, 48 bases read in frame from the first base. The immunoSEQ Assay, a bias-controlled multiplex PCR, was used to amplify TCRbeta CDR3 regions from genomic DNA. The study's processing was this. The number of nucleated cells in each sample was estimated from the amplification of reference gene primers within the assay. To quantify the absolute abundance of each unique TCRbeta CDR3 rearrangement, sequence reads were collapsed and filtered. Productive Simpson clonality was computed per sample as the square root of Simpson's diversity index over productive rearrangements. As stored in TCRdb, this immuneACCESS dataset retains in-frame rearrangements with V and J assigned. A fraction of the clones does not appear; measured against another copy, unresolved V genes explain less than half of the discrepancy, and the remainder lacks a known reason. V, J and clone size were drawn from that table, and D and trimming were deduced from the DNA. Within this sample are roughly 180,000 clones, with about 83% of them counted one time only. The leading ten clones occupy around 7.7% of the sample.

Of note for this clone: Which antigen it targets is not known. Base qualities were left out, and no much larger clone turns up one base away. Other DNA sequences from this sample encode an identical CDR3 as well.

Samples from volunteer blood donors who had recovered from COVID-19 were contributed by a second Seattle source. The collaborating institutions used their own protocols to collect whole blood in K2EDTA tubes. For TCRbeta analysis, collaborators shipped samples in one of three forms: frozen whole blood, isolated PBMCs, or DNA extracted from either of those sample types. The chain links TRBV5-8 with TRBJ2-2, and TRBD2 may be the D gene, going by 7 matching bases. Sequenced sample: peripheral blood. This sequence originates from a man between 35 and 55 years old who had recovered from COVID-19. The encoded CDR3 is CASSPLRGRNTGELFF. The DNA sequence is as follows: TGTGCCAGCAGTCCCCTGCGGGGGCGGAACACCGGGGAGCTGTTTTTT.